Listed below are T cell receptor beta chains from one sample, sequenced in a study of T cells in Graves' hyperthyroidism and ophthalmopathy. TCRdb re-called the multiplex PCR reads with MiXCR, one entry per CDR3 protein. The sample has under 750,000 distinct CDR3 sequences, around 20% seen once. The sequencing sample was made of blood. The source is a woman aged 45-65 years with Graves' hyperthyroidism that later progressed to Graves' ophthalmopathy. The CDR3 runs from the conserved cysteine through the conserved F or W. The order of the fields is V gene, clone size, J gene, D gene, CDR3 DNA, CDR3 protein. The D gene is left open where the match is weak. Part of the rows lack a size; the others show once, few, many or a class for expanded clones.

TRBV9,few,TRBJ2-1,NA,TGTGCCAGCAGCGGACAAGGCCCGGAGCAGTTCTTC,CASSGQGPEQFF
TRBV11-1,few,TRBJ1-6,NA,TGTGCCAGCAGCTTAGCCCCGGGGAGCTATAATTCACCCCTCCACTTT,CASSLAPGSYNSPLHF
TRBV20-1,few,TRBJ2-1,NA,TGCAGTGCCCAGTCGGGTGAGCAGTTCTTC,CSAQSGEQFF
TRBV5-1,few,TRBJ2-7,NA,TGCGCCAGCAGCACGGACGTAGATGACGAGCAGTACTTC,CASSTDVDDEQYF
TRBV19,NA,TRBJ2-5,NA,TGTGCCAGTAGTCGCTGGGACCAAGAGACCCAGTACTTC,CASSRWDQETQYF
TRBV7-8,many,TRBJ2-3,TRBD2,TGTGCCAGCAGCTCGACTAGCGGGTACAGGGATACGCAGTATTTT,CASSSTSGYRDTQYF
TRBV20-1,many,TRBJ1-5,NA,TGCAGTGCTAGAGAGTGGGACTATCAGCCCCAGCATTTT,CSAREWDYQPQHF
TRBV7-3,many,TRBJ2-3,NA,TGTGCCAGCAGCTTACAGTCCGGCGGGGGCCCTGCAGATACGCAGTATTTT,CASSLQSGGGPADTQYF
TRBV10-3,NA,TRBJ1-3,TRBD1,TGTGCCATCAGACCGACGACAGGGGGAACTGGAAACACCATATATTTT,CAIRPTTGGTGNTIYF
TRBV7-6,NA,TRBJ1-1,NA,TGTGCCAGCAGCCCAAAACAGATGAACACTGAAGCTTTCTTT,CASSPKQMNTEAFF
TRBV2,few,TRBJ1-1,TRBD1,TGTGCCAGCCCTGGACAGGTCAACACTGAAGCTTTCTTT,CASPGQVNTEAFF
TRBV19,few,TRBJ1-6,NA,TGTGCCAGTAGTCACGGGACATTTAACTCACCCCTCCACTTT,CASSHGTFNSPLHF
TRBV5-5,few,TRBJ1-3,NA,TGTGCCAGCACCTTGGAGGGTGGGCTTTTCGGAAACACCATATATTTT,CASTLEGGLFGNTIYF
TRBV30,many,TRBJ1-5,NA,TGTGCCTGGAGTGTACCGGGACTTAGTCTCAATCAGCCCCAGCATTTT,CAWSVPGLSLNQPQHF
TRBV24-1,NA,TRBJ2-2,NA,TGTGCCACCAGTGATGGAGGGGTCGGGGAGCTGTTTTTT,CATSDGGVGELFF
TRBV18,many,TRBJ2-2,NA,TGTGCCAGCTCACCTCTCACAACCGGGGAGCTGTTTTTT,CASSPLTTGELFF
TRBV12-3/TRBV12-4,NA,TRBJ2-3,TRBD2,TGTGCCAGCAGTTTTGCTAGCGGGGGGGCATCAGATACGCAGTATTTT,CASSFASGGASDTQYF
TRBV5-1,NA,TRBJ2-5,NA,TGCGCTAGCAGCTCCTCCGCCGGGCACCAGGAGACCCAGTACTTC,CASSSSAGHQETQYF
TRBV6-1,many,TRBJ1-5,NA,TGTGCCAGCAGGCTAGGGATCAATCAGCCCCAGCATTTT,CASRLGINQPQHF
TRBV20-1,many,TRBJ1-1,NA,TGCAGTGCTCCAATCATGAACACTGAAGCTTTCTTT,CSAPIMNTEAFF
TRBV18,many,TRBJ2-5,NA,TGTGCCAGCTCACCGCGGGGGCCACCTGAAGAGACCCAGTACTTC,CASSPRGPPEETQYF
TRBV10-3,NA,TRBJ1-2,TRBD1,TGTGCCATCACCCATACGACAGGGAACTATGGCTACACCTTC,CAITHTTGNYGYTF
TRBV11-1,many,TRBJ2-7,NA,TGTGCCAGCAGCTCGAAAGAAATAGTCCCCGAGCAGTACTTC,CASSSKEIVPEQYF
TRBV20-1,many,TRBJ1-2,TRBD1,TGCAGTGCCGAGGACAGGGGCTATGGCTACACCTTC,CSAEDRGYGYTF
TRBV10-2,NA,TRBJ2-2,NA,TGCGCCAGCAGTTCAGATTTCACCGGGGAGCTGTTTTTT,CASSSDFTGELFF
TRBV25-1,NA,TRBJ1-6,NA,TGTGCCAGCAGTGAGTTTGTCCCGGAGGTATCACCCCTCCACTTT,CASSEFVPEVSPLHF
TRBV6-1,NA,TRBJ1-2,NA,TGTGCCAGCACCACCGTTTACAACTATGGCTACACCTTC,CASTTVYNYGYTF
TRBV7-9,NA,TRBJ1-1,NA,TGTGCCAGCAGCTCCATAGGGTACACTGAAGCTTTCTTT,CASSSIGYTEAFF
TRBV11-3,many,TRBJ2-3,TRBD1,TGTGCCAGCAGCCCAGCGACAGGGGCGAGCACAGATACGCAGTATTTT,CASSPATGASTDTQYF
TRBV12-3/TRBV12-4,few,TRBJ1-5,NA,TGTGCCAGCAGTTTATCCACCTATCAGCCCCAGCATTTT,CASSLSTYQPQHF
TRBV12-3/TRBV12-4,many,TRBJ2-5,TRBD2,TGTGCCAGCAGTTACCAGCGGGGGGGCCCTGAGACCCAGTACTTC,CASSYQRGGPETQYF
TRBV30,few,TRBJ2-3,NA,TGTGCCTGGAGTTTCGGCACAGATATGCAGTATTTT,CAWSFGTDMQYF
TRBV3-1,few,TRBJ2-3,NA,TGTGCCAGCAGCGTTGGGAGTAGGGTAGATACGCAGTATTTT,CASSVGSRVDTQYF
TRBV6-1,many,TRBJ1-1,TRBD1,TGTGCCAGCCGCAGGGGGCGAGGCACTGAAGCTTTCTTT,CASRRGRGTEAFF
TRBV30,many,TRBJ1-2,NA,TGTGCCTGGAGCGGCTTTAGGGATCCTCATGGCTACACCTTC,CAWSGFRDPHGYTF
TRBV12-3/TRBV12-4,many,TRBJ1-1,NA,TGTGCCAGCAGTTTAACCATGAACACTGAAGCTTTCTTT,CASSLTMNTEAFF
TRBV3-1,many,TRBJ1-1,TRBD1,TGTGCCAGCAGCCAGCACAGGGGGCTCGAAGCTTTCTTT,CASSQHRGLEAFF
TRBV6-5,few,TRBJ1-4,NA,TGTGCCAGCAGTTACTCTCTACCTGCAACTAATGAAAAACTGTTTTTT,CASSYSLPATNEKLFF
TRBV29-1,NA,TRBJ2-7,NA,TGCAGCGTTGACGTCTCGGGGGACGAGCAGTACTTC,CSVDVSGDEQYF
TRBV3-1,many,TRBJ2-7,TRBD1,TGTGCCAGCAGCACTACGACACAGGGGGCGGAGCAGTACTTC,CASSTTTQGAEQYF
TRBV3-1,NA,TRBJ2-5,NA,TGTGCCAGCAGCCTCATGACAGGTATTCAAGAGACCCAGTACTTC,CASSLMTGIQETQYF
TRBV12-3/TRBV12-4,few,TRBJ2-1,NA,TGTGCCGTGGGGGGCGCCTACAATGAGCAGTTCTTC,CAVGGAYNEQFF
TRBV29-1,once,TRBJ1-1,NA,TGCAGCGCTGCCGGAGTGAACACTGAAGCTTTCTTT,CSAAGVNTEAFF